This passage covers 27 T cell receptor beta chains from one sample sequenced in a study of cytomegalovirus exposure and HLA in healthy donors. PCR was performed using 60 Vbeta and 13 Jbeta primers. Here immunoSEQ multiplex PCR was the method, and the copy in TCRdb shows in-frame clones only, minus some. This table holds more than 200,000 clones, roughly 85% found once. The source material was PBMCs. Source of these receptors: a young man in good health and CMV-seronegative.

The chain is built from TRBV11-2 and TRBJ1-1; no reliable D call. The V and J ends lost 5 bases and 1 base respectively, with 14 bases between them. The CDR3 has 15 residues. Germline CDR1 and CDR2: SGHAT and FQNNGV. CDR3 residues: CASSANGRENTEAFF. Written as DNA, the CDR3 is TGTGCCAGCAGCGCAAACGGACGGGAGAACACTGAAGCTTTCTTT.

This sequence joins TRBV4-2 and TRBJ2-1; 12 positions agree with TRBD2. The CDR3 extends over 17 amino acids. V lost 1 base, J lost 9 bases, and 10 bases stayed unmatched. CDR1 is LGHNA, CDR2 YNFKEQ, per germline. DNA for the CDR3: TGTGCCAGCAGCCAAGTTACTAGCGGGGGGACCCCCTTTGAGCAGTTCTTC. This sequence encodes CASSQVTSGGTPFEQFF.

The genes are TRBV9 and TRBJ2-1, with 9 bases aligning to TRBD2. This CDR3 is 16 amino acids long. Germline values: CDR1 SGDLS, CDR2 YYNGEE. The V gene end was trimmed by 0 bases and the J gene end by 9 bases; junction bases not matched to a gene: 10. CDR3 DNA sequence: TGTGCCAGCAGCGTAGCGCGGGGGGGATTTACAATTGAGCAGTTCTTC. Amino acids: CASSVARGGFTIEQFF.

Regarding this clone: In the same sample, other DNA sequences code for this CDR3. The chain combines TRBV28 with TRBJ1-1; D is undetermined. The CDR3 is 14 amino acids. Germline V CDR1 and CDR2: MDHEN, SYDVKM. Trimming stripped 6 bases from V and 0 bases from J, with 11 bases between. CDR3 region: CASRTGDLNTEAFF. CDR3 nucleotides: TGTGCCAGCAGGACTGGAGATCTGAACACTGAAGCTTTCTTT.

This chain joins TRBV7-6 and TRBJ1-6; D gene unclear. CDR1 is SGHVS, CDR2 FNYEAQ, per germline. CDR3 size: 15 residues. With 5 bases removed from V and 9 bases from J, the gap between germline ends came to 17 bases. CDR3 residues: CASSQQTAMFSPLHF. The CDR3 nucleotides read TGTGCCAGCAGCCAACAAACAGCTATGTTTTCACCCCTCCACTTT.

Points on this clone: At one end the junction does not follow the germline gene, possibly because of a read error. This sequence joins TRBV7-9 and TRBJ1-2; 10 bases match TRBD1. The CDR3 has 15 residues. CDR1 and CDR2 from the germline V gene are SEHNR and FQNEAQ (reference sequence). CDR3 sequence: CSSSSGTGDYYGYTF. Here the CDR3 DNA reads TGTTCCAGCAGCTCTGGGACAGGGGATTACTATGGCTACACCTTC.

This chain connects TRBV30 to TRBJ2-5; 10 bases match TRBD2. Trimming cost V 5 bases and J 1 base; bases outside gene matches: 4. The germline gives CDR1 GTSNPN, CDR2 SVGIG (reference sequence). The CDR3 sequence is 14 residues long. This chain's CDR3 is CAWASGRSQETQYF. CDR3 bases: TGTGCCTGGGCTAGCGGGAGATCCCAAGAGACCCAGTACTTC.

This chain uses TRBV19 with TRBJ1-3, with 7 bases that match TRBD1. There are 15 residues in the CDR3. After removal of 3 bases from V and 2 bases from J, the junction contained 4 bases not matched to a gene. CDR1 is LNHDA and CDR2 is SQIVND in the germline V gene (reference sequence). The CDR3 here is CASSMGQLAGNTIYF. Here the CDR3 DNA reads TGTGCCAGTAGTATGGGACAGTTGGCTGGAAACACCATATATTTT.

This clone was found a few times. The chain uses TRBV4-3 and TRBJ2-5, with 9 positions matching TRBD2. V gave up 2 bases and J gave up 7 bases; unmatched junction bases: 11. The germline V gene has CDR1 LGHNA and CDR2 YSLEER. The CDR3 sequence is 16 residues long. CDR3 nucleotides: TGCGCCAGCAGCCAAATCACTGGCGGGGGGGCCGGGACCCAGTACTTC. It codes for CASSQITGGGAGTQYF.

The chain is built from TRBV7-9 and TRBJ2-5; TRBD1 agrees at 7 bases. CDR1 and CDR2 (germline): SEHNR, FQNEAQ (reference sequence). The length of the CDR3 is 13 residues. Losses at the gene ends were 8 bases for V and 0 bases for J; bases not matched to a gene: 3. Here the CDR3 DNA reads TGTGCCAGCGCCGGGACAGACCAAGAGACCCAGTACTTC. Residues: CASAGTDQETQYF.

This clone turned up a few times. V usage is TRBV27 and J usage is TRBJ1-4; D might be TRBD1 (5 bases). CDR1 is MNHEY and CDR2 is SMNVEV in the germline V gene (reference sequence). This CDR3 is built from 15 residues. V was cut by 3 bases and J by 8 bases, with 16 bases left in between. CDR3 residues: CASSFRDSGREKLFF. CDR3 coding DNA: TGTGCCAGCAGTTTCCGGGACTCGGGTCGCGAAAAACTGTTTTTT. The full variable domain, in which reference TRBV27 and TRBJ1-4 provide the parts outside the CDR3, is EAQVTQNPRYLITVTGKKLTVTCSQNMNHEYMSWYRQDPGLGLRQIYYSMNVEVTDKGDVPEGYKVSRKEKRNFPLILESPSPNQTSLYFCASSFRDSGREKLFFGSGTQLSVL.

V usage is TRBV27 and J usage is TRBJ2-3; possibly TRBD2 for D (6 bases). The ends were cut back, 5 bases at V and 7 bases at J, with 19 bases in the middle. The CDR3 covers 15 residues. From germline, CDR1 is MNHEY and CDR2 SMNVEV (reference sequence). The chain's CDR3 is CASSGTGPGENTQYF. For the CDR3, the DNA is TGTGCCAGCAGTGGAACGGGACCGGGGGAAAATACGCAGTATTTT.

This clone was recorded a few times. The rearrangement uses TRBV30 and TRBJ1-2, with D tentatively TRBD1 (6 bases). V gave up 5 bases and J gave up 8 bases, with 15 bases separating them. The CDR3 covers 12 residues. Germline-derived CDR1 and CDR2 are GTSNPN and SVGIG (reference sequence). The CDR3 loop reads CAWSLEGGGYTF. CDR3 in DNA: TGTGCCTGGTCCCTAGAGGGGGGGGGCTACACCTTC.

The V gene is TRBV7-8, the J gene TRBJ2-6; possible D gene TRBD2, 6 bases. The CDR3 has 15 amino acids. Germline V CDR1 and CDR2: SGHVS, FQNEAQ. V lost 6 bases, J lost 0 bases, and 9 bases lay in between. The CDR3 coding sequence is TGTGCCAGCAGTTACGGGAGCTCTGGGGCCAACGTCCTGACTTTC. This sequence encodes CASSYGSSGANVLTF.

This clone has only a few counts. The genes are TRBV19 and TRBJ1-5, with TRBD1 identical over 8 bases. Germline V lookup: CDR1 LNHDA, CDR2 SQIVND (reference sequence). The junction had 6 bases not matched to a gene; V was cut back by 1 base and J by 4 bases. This CDR3 comprises 16 residues. The CDR3 loop is CASSIGAGQVNQPQHF. Written as DNA, the CDR3 is TGTGCCAGTAGTATAGGGGCGGGACAGGTAAATCAGCCCCAGCATTTT.

This chain joins TRBV29-1 and TRBJ2-1, with D perhaps TRBD1 (5 bases). The CDR3 spans 14 residues. V was pared by 1 base and J by 1 base, with 8 bases between. Germline CDR1 is SQVTM and CDR2 is ANQGSEA. CDR3 sequence: CSVEGQRSYNEQFF. In nucleotides, the CDR3 is TGCAGCGTTGAAGGACAGAGATCCTACAATGAGCAGTTCTTC.

In DNA form, the CDR3 reads TGCAGTGCGGAACGGGTGCTAGAAGCTTTCTTT. The encoded protein is CSAERVLEAFF. The chain is built from TRBV20-1 and TRBJ1-1; unclear D gene. The germline V gene has CDR1 DFQATT and CDR2 SNEGSKA (reference sequence). V was shortened by 6 bases and J by 8 bases, with 13 bases between the two germline ends. The CDR3 loop spans 11 amino acids.

The rearrangement uses TRBV28 and TRBJ1-1; D unclear. V dropped 6 bases and J dropped 4 bases, with 12 bases sitting between them. Germline V gene sequence: CDR1 MDHEN, CDR2 SYDVKM. The CDR3 totals 13 residues. The CDR3 DNA follows: TGTGCCAGCAGACCAGTGACATTCACTGAAGCTTTCTTT. Amino acids: CASRPVTFTEAFF.

The chain links TRBV18 to TRBJ1-5; no definite D call. The germline gives CDR1 KGHSH, CDR2 LQKENI. The CDR3 loop spans 12 amino acids. V was cut by 3 bases and J by 8 bases, with 8 bases left in between. DNA of the CDR3: TGTGCCAGCTCACCGGCTCAGGAGCCCCAGCATTTT. It codes for CASSPAQEPQHF.

The chain is built from TRBV19 and TRBJ1-5, with D possibly matching TRBD1 (5 bases). Trimming shortened V by 4 bases and J by 4 bases, and 11 bases separated the two germline ends. The CDR3 extends over 14 amino acids. Germline assignment: CDR1 LNHDA and CDR2 SQIVND (reference sequence). The CDR3 loop reads CASSTPDRNQPQHF. CDR3 bases: TGTGCCAGTAGTACACCAGACAGAAATCAGCCCCAGCATTTT.

This chain connects TRBV19 to TRBJ1-3; D is undetermined. This CDR3 is built from 16 residues. CDR1 and CDR2 (germline): LNHDA, SQIVND (reference sequence). The V and J ends lost 5 bases and 3 bases respectively, with 17 bases between them. CDR3 loop: CASSPSLLGSGNTIYF. The CDR3 DNA reads TGTGCCAGTAGTCCCTCTTTGCTGGGCAGTGGAAACACCATATATTTT.

The V gene is TRBV27, the J gene TRBJ2-6, with 7 bases matching TRBD1. V lost 7 bases and J lost 1; bases outside the gene matches: 4. Germline-derived CDR1 and CDR2 are MNHEY and SMNVEV (reference sequence). This CDR3 contains 15 residues. CDR3 DNA sequence: TGTGCCAGCACCCAGACAGGGTCTGGGGCCAACGTCCTGACTTTC. Translating it yields CASTQTGSGANVLTF.

The V call is TRBV7-2, the J call TRBJ2-7; D possibly corresponds to TRBD1 (5 bases). The CDR3 spans 13 residues. The germline V and J ends were trimmed by 2 bases and 3 bases, with 8 bases remaining between them. The germline gives CDR1 SGHTA, CDR2 FQGNSA. CDR3 in DNA: TGTGCCAGCAGCTTAAGACAGAGCTACGAGCAGTACTTC. Encoded protein: CASSLRQSYEQYF.

The count of this clone is one. The chain recombines TRBV7-9 with TRBJ2-1; D perhaps matches TRBD1 (6 bases). From germline, CDR1 is SEHNR and CDR2 FQNEAQ (reference sequence). V lost 6 bases, J lost 10 bases, and 13 bases lay in between. The CDR3 sequence is 12 residues long. CDR3 sequence (DNA): TGTGCCAGCAGACCCGACAGGTGGGAGCAGTTCTTC. Amino acids: CASRPDRWEQFF.

This clone was found once. This chain uses TRBV10-2 with TRBJ1-1, with 8 bases lining up with TRBD1. CDR3 length: 14 amino acids. Germline V lookup: CDR1 WSHSY, CDR2 SAAADI. Trimming at V came to 5 bases and at J to 2 bases, leaving 4 bases not matched to a gene. CDR3 in DNA: TGCGCCAGCAGTACCGGGACAGGCAACACTGAAGCTTTCTTT. It yields the protein CASSTGTGNTEAFF.

This rearrangement joins TRBV5-8 to TRBJ2-3; TRBD1 is a possible D gene (6 bases). This CDR3 spans 14 amino acids. V was shortened by 0 bases and J by 1 base, with 6 bases between the two germline ends. Germline CDR1 is SGHTS and CDR2 is YDEGEE. CDR3 in DNA: TGTGCCAGCAGCTTGGGGACAGGCACAGATACGCAGTATTTT. Protein product: CASSLGTGTDTQYF.

This clone has just one count. V gene TRBV4-2 combines with J gene TRBJ2-7, with 10 nucleotides matching TRBD2. The CDR3 covers 16 residues. CDR1 is LGHNA, CDR2 YNFKEQ, per germline. Trimming removed 3 bases from V and 0 bases from J; junction bases left unmatched: 5. The CDR3 coding sequence is TGTGCCAGCAGCCAGGGACTAGCGCGTCCCTCCTACGAGCAGTACTTC. This codes for CASSQGLARPSYEQYF.